This T cell receptor (beta chain) comes out of a study of T cells after yellow fever vaccination. Study summary: It was SMART-Seq v4 Ultra Low Input that prepared the fractions with low cell numbers.

This CDR3 has 19 amino acids. The J segment lost 3 bases and the V segment lost 0 bases, leaving 6 bases of the junction unmatched. General study findings and limits: Once the booster was given, most primary-vaccination clones reappeared, at approximately 97% for CD4 and approximately 88% for CD8. Few clonotypes appeared in both CD4 and CD8 compartments.

A universal primer site and UMIs were added as TCR cDNA was made by 5'RACE template switching. TCRdb itself ran the 5' RACE reads through MiXCR, one entry per CDR3 protein. The repertoire holds tens of thousands of distinct CDR3 sequences, with approximately 7.5% as singletons. About this clonotype itself: The antigen remains unidentified.

Sequences were derived from CD8+ T cells sorted from PBMCs, sampled on the day of the yellow fever booster vaccination. The rearrangement uses TRBV23-1 and TRBJ2-6; 12 bases fit TRBD1. TRBV23-1 falls under the ORF class, with uncertain function. The sequence was collected from a man younger than 40 who received the YFV17D yellow fever vaccine. Written as DNA, the CDR3 is TGCGCCAGCAGTCAATCTAGGGGACAGGGGGCGTGTGGGGCCAACGTCCTGACTTTC. Translation: CASSQSRGQGACGANVLTF.